This TCR beta chain derives from a study of regulatory T cells in long-lasting Graves disease. Arm-PCR of CDR3 regions and iRepertoire HTBI primers were used to build TCR beta libraries. TCRdb analysed the multiplex PCR reads with MiXCR anew, one entry per CDR3 protein. In the table there are 440,000 or so distinct CDR3 sequences, under 15% of which are singletons. V lost 3 bases to trimming and J lost 4 bases; unmatched junction nucleotides: 3. The CDR3 has 15 amino acids. CDR1 WNHNN and CDR2 SYGVQD come from the germline V gene (reference sequence). Documented time point: newly diagnosed GD, antithyroid drugs for less than 3 months. Extracted RNA from PBMCs served as the source of the TCR library. This clonotype was seen repeatedly, ten times or more. These data also formed part of another study, on T cells in Graves' hyperthyroidism and ophthalmopathy. From that study: Carried out on the TCR CDR3, a first-round RT-PCR used the HTBI primer set.

The V gene is TRBV10-1, the J gene TRBJ2-1; 10 nucleotides match TRBD2. This receptor was identified in a woman in her twenties or thirties with Graves disease. Source: peripheral blood mononuclear cells (PBMCs), taken at new diagnosis, from a patient treated with antithyroid drugs. The DNA of the CDR3 is TGCGCCAGCAGTGACCTAGCGGGGGTATACAATGAGCAGTTCTTC. Amino acids: CASSDLAGVYNEQFF.